The present entry profiles one TCR beta chain with its context. Its antigen is not yet known. No much larger clone is present one base from it, and per-base qualities are unavailable. TCRbeta CDR3 regions were amplified from genomic DNA by means of the immunoSEQ Assay, a bias-controlled multiplex PCR. The paper's data handling went like this. Nucleated cell counts per sample were estimated from amplification of reference gene primers within the assay. To quantify the absolute abundance of each unique TCRbeta CDR3 rearrangement, sequence reads were collapsed and filtered. Productive Simpson clonality was computed per sample as the square root of Simpson's diversity index over productive rearrangements. TCRdb holds this immuneACCESS table with in-frame rearrangements only. Some clones are missing; in checked studies, unresolved V genes explain under half, and the rest has no known cause. V and J calls plus clone size are reproduced from that table; the DNA served to infer D and trimming. In this sample the table shows some 240,000 clones, 80% to 90% of which occur a single time. The ten largest clones represent over 1.2% of the sample.

This record comes from a study of blood T cell repertoires in COVID-19 (dated by TCRdb to 2019 to 2021). Looking at the study overall: Samples from collaborators originated in the United States, Italy and Spain and spanned both the acute and convalescent phases of COVID-19. The material from the prospective study consisted of cDNA or gDNA derived from T cells, B-cell-depleted T cells, or PBMCs. Subjects who had been exposed to COVID-19, were actively infected with it, or had recovered from it provided the deeply sampled blood TCRbeta repertoires that made up the dataset. The repertoires were released in a freely available public database intended as a resource for research on the immune response to SARS-CoV-2. The samples were drawn from the first 160 participants of the ongoing ImmuneRACE study and from roughly 1,300 subjects provided by 6 global collaborators. Nearly every sample came with metadata listing a de-identified subject ID, COVID-19 status, age in years and sex. Where available, HLA class I and class II types were obtained from metadata supplied by the sample provider rather than from assay-based typing. General study outcomes and caveats: The quantity of clinical and demographic metadata differed by source and by participant and was supplied without curation.

A second Seattle source provided samples from volunteer blood donors who had recovered from COVID-19. Collaborating institutions collected whole blood in K2EDTA tubes following their own protocols. For TCRbeta analysis, collaborators shipped samples as frozen whole blood, isolated PBMCs, or DNA extracted from either of those sample types. The CDR3 spans 13 residues, from the cysteine through the phenylalanine. The kept DNA is CDR3 alone, 39 bases in frame from the first base. V drops 3 bases and J drops 4 bases, leaving 9 bases in between. Per the germline V gene (reference sequence), LGHDT is the CDR1 and YNNKEL is the CDR2.

The sequence joins TRBV3-1 (or the pseudogene TRBV3-2) to TRBJ1-2; the D gene is possibly TRBD1, with 5 bases matching. The sequence came from a woman aged 40 to 50 who had recovered from COVID-19. The sample taken for sequencing was peripheral blood. The nucleotide sequence is TGTGCCAGCAGCCACAGGGTCCTCTATGGCTACACCTTC. Its protein reads: CASSHRVLYGYTF.